The 20 T cell receptor beta chains in this list originate from one sample, sequenced in a study of monozygotic twins with inflammatory bowel disease. Reanalyzing the 5' RACE reads, TCRdb keeps one entry per CDR3 protein, without DNA. Its listing shows roughly 330,000 distinct CDR3 sequences. Sequencing input: blood. All receptors derive from a human donor with ulcerative colitis or Crohn's disease, or a healthy co-twin of an affected twin (not recorded which).

The chain uses TRBV5-5 and TRBJ1-5; TCRdb calls TRBD1, which cannot be checked without DNA. CDR3 length equals 16 residues. Looked up from germline, CDR1 is SGHKS and CDR2 is YYEKEE (reference sequence). The CDR3 here is CASSFRQGTGNQPQHF. Together with reference TRBV5-5 and TRBJ1-5, the CDR3 gives the full variable domain: DAGVTQSPTHLIKTRGQQVTLRCSPISGHKSVSWYQQVLGQGPQFIFQYYEKEERGRGNFPDRFSARQFPNYSSELNVNALLLGDSALYLCASSFRQGTGNQPQHFGDGTRLSIL.

The chain combines TRBV5-4 with TRBJ2-1. From germline, CDR1 is SGHNT and CDR2 YYREEE (reference sequence). CDR3 length: 13 residues. This chain's CDR3 is CASSLGGWGEQFF.

The chain combines TRBV5-6 with TRBJ2-1; TCRdb calls TRBD1, which cannot be checked without DNA. The length of the CDR3 is 15 residues. Germline V CDR1 and CDR2: SGHDT, YYEEEE. The CDR3 sequence is CASIYRVWADNEQFF.

This CDR3 is CASSPFSRSGRGTSSYEQYF. V gene TRBV27 combines with J gene TRBJ2-7; TCRdb indicates TRBD2, and absent DNA this call remains unverified. Germline V gene sequence: CDR1 MNHEY, CDR2 SMNVEV (reference sequence). The CDR3 totals 20 residues.

The chain couples TRBV27 to TRBJ2-7; TCRdb reports TRBD1, a call that lacks DNA to check it against. CDR3 length: 16 residues. Germline values: CDR1 MNHEY, CDR2 SMNVEV (reference sequence). The CDR3 reads CASSPRQGRSSYEQYF.

J is TRBJ2-7 and V is TRBV6-2 or TRBV6-3; TCRdb indicates TRBD1, and absent DNA this call remains unverified. There are 14 residues in the CDR3. Germline-derived CDR1 and CDR2 are MNHEY and SVGEGT. The CDR3 sequence is CASRLRGQNYEQYF.

The CDR3 spells CASSPPDLNQPQHF. The chain links TRBV7-2 to TRBJ1-5; TCRdb proposes TRBD1, but this gene call is untestable without DNA. The CDR3 sequence is 14 residues long. The germline V gene has CDR1 SGHTA and CDR2 FQGNSA.

The V call is TRBV14, the J call TRBJ1-2. Germline CDR1 reads SGHDN; CDR2 reads FVKESK. The length of the CDR3 is 13 residues. CDR3 residues: CASSPYLEVGYTF.

The chain uses TRBV20-1 and TRBJ1-5. This CDR3 region has 12 residues. Germline lookup yields CDR1 DFQATT and CDR2 SNEGSKA (reference sequence). The CDR3 sequence is CSARDNSQPQHF.

The chain combines TRBV19 with TRBJ1-1; TCRdb names TRBD1, which stays unverified in the absence of DNA. The CDR3 runs to 14 residues. CDR1 LNHDA and CDR2 SQIVND come from the germline V gene (reference sequence). The CDR3 region is CASSTGQAVNLAFF. Supplemented by reference TRBV19 and TRBJ1-1, the full variable domain reads DGGITQSPKYLFRKEGQNVTLSCEQNLNHDAMYWYRQDPGQGLRLIYYSQIVNDFQKGDIAEGYSVSREKKESFPLTVTSAQKNPTAFYLCASSTGQAVNLAFFGQGTRLTVV.

The rearrangement uses TRBV20-1 and TRBJ1-5. From germline, CDR1 is DFQATT and CDR2 SNEGSKA (reference sequence). CDR3 length: 13 residues. CDR3 protein: CSARSGAQVAQHF.

V gene TRBV4-2 combines with J gene TRBJ1-6. The CDR3 covers 13 residues. Germline V gives CDR1 LGHNA, CDR2 YNFKEQ. CDR3: CASSQDNESPLHF.

The rearrangement links TRBV4-1 to TRBJ2-1; checking the TCRdb D call of TRBD2 is not possible without DNA. CDR1 and CDR2 (germline): MGHRA, YSYEKL. The CDR3 has 14 amino acids. The CDR3 spells CASSRLAVYNEQFF.

The rearrangement joins TRBV20-1 to TRBJ2-3; the TCRdb D gene call, TRBD2, has no DNA to confirm it. CDR3 length equals 16 residues. Per the germline V gene, CDR1 is DFQATT and CDR2 is SNEGSKA (reference sequence). CDR3 loop: CSASLASGASTDTQYF.

The V call is TRBV5-4, the J call TRBJ2-3. The V gene's germline CDR1 is SGHNT and CDR2 YYREEE (reference sequence). CDR3 size: 15 residues. CDR3: CASSWTYESTDTQYF. The whole variable domain, remainder taken from reference TRBV5-4 and TRBJ2-3, is ETGVTQSPTHLIKTRGQQVTLRCSSQSGHNTVSWYQQALGQGPQFIFQYYREEENGRGNFPPRFSGLQFPNYSSELNVNALELDDSALYLCASSWTYESTDTQYFGPGTRLTVL.

The chain couples TRBV19 to TRBJ1-1. The CDR3 sequence is 13 residues long. Germline loops: CDR1 LNHDA, CDR2 SQIVND (reference sequence). The CDR3 spells CASSINLDTEAFF. Full variable domain (outside the CDR3, taken from reference TRBV19 and TRBJ1-1): DGGITQSPKYLFRKEGQNVTLSCEQNLNHDAMYWYRQDPGQGLRLIYYSQIVNDFQKGDIAEGYSVSREKKESFPLTVTSAQKNPTAFYLCASSINLDTEAFFGQGTRLTVV.

The chain recombines TRBV6-4 with TRBJ1-2; absent DNA, TCRdb's TRBD1 call cannot be checked. Germline V gene sequence: CDR1 MRHNA, CDR2 SNTAGT. The CDR3 contains 15 residues. The CDR3 here is CASSDTGGSSYGYTF.

The CDR3 reads CASGWKGNQPQHF. The chain uses TRBV27 and TRBJ1-5. Germline V lookup: CDR1 MNHEY, CDR2 SMNVEV (reference sequence). The CDR3 has 13 amino acids.

The rearrangement joins TRBV7-2 to TRBJ2-7; the TCRdb call, TRBD1, lacks DNA for checking. Germline assignment: CDR1 SGHTA and CDR2 FQGNSA. This CDR3 is 12 amino acids long. The chain's CDR3 is CASSRTGFEQYF. Together with reference TRBV7-2 and TRBJ2-7, the CDR3 gives the full variable domain: GAGVSQSPSNKVTEKGKDVELRCDPISGHTALYWYRQSLGQGLEFLIYFQGNSAPDKSGLPSDRFSAERTGGSVSTLTIQRTQQEDSAVYLCASSRTGFEQYFGPGTRLTVT.

The rearrangement links TRBV5-1 to TRBJ2-5; TCRdb's assignment of TRBD1 cannot be checked, as there is no DNA. Germline assignment: CDR1 SGHRS and CDR2 YFSETQ. CDR3 length: 14 amino acids. This chain's CDR3 is CASSTPGYGETQYF.